This passage covers 15 T cell receptor beta chains from one sample sequenced in a study of T cell changes during pregnancy in multiple sclerosis (dated by TCRdb to the late 2010s). The library was built by means of the immunoSEQ multiplex PCR assay. TCRdb obtained this table from immuneACCESS and retained in-frame rearrangements with V and J assigned. These tables miss some clones; where compared with another copy, unresolved V genes account for less than half of the shortfall, and the remainder is unexplained. The sample table lists 20,000 to 30,000 clones, roughly 89% of them with a count of one. The ten largest clones represent about 15% of the sample. Material: CD8+ T cells from peripheral blood mononuclear cells, obtained in the second trimester of pregnancy. The receptors derive from a female donor with multiple sclerosis, enrolled in a pregnancy study.

The genes are TRBV6-6 and TRBJ1-5; possible D gene TRBD1, 5 bases. CDR3 length equals 16 residues. V was cut by 2 bases and J by 0 bases, with 11 bases left in between. Germline CDR1 MNHNY, CDR2 SVGAGI (reference sequence). The CDR3 nucleotides read TGTGCCAGCAGTTACATGGGGCCCTATAGCAATCAGCCCCAGCATTTT. This encodes CASSYMGPYSNQPQHF.

The chain is built from TRBV9 and TRBJ2-2; TRBD2 is a possible D gene (6 bases). The CDR3 extends over 17 amino acids. Germline CDR1 SGDLS, CDR2 YYNGEE. Trimming removed 4 bases from V and 1 base from J, with 17 bases in between. The CDR3: CASSSGIGEVNTGELFF. The CDR3, as DNA: TGTGCCAGCAGCTCAGGTATCGGGGAGGTGAACACCGGGGAGCTGTTTTTT.

V usage is TRBV28 and J usage is TRBJ2-1; TRBD2 matches at 8 bases. The germline V gene has CDR1 MDHEN and CDR2 SYDVKM. V gave up 2 bases and J gave up 9 bases; unmatched junction bases: 12. The CDR3 contains 16 residues. The CDR3 bases are TGTGCCAGCAGTTTAGTAGCGGGACCACCCTCGGGTGAGCAGTTCTTC. Translating it yields CASSLVAGPPSGEQFF.

The chain has TRBV30 and TRBJ2-5; no clear D gene. Trimming pared 2 bases from V and 4 bases from J, leaving 8 bases between. The CDR3 spans 12 residues. Germline CDR1 and CDR2: GTSNPN and SVGIG (reference sequence). The CDR3, as DNA: TGTGCCTGGAGTTCTTTCGGAGAGACCCAGTACTTC. Residues: CAWSSFGETQYF. The full variable domain, rest sourced from reference TRBV30 and TRBJ2-5, is SQTIHQWPATLVQPVGSPLSLECTVEGTSNPNLYWYRQAAGRGLQLLFYSVGIGQISSEVPQNLSASRPQDRQFILSSKKLLLSDSGFYLCAWSSFGETQYFGPGTRLLVL.

This clone has just one count. The rearrangement uses TRBV7-8 and TRBJ1-1, with 8 bases identical to TRBD1. V was pared by 1 base and J by 4 bases, with 2 bases of the junction left unmatched. In germline, CDR1 is SGHVS, CDR2 FQNEAQ. This CDR3 is 14 amino acids long. CDR3 DNA: TGTGCCAGCAGCTTAGGACAGGGGAGCACTGAAGCTTTCTTT. It yields the protein CASSLGQGSTEAFF. Based on the CDR3 plus reference TRBV7-8 and TRBJ1-1, the full variable domain is GAGVSQSPRYKVAKRGQDVALRCDPISGHVSLFWYQQALGQGPEFLTYFQNEAQLDKSGLPSDRFFAERPEGSVSTLKIQRTQQEDSAVYLCASSLGQGSTEAFFGQGTRLTVV.

This CDR3 reads CARSLTGCTDTQYF. Written as DNA, the CDR3 is TGTGCCAGAAGCTTGACAGGGTGCACAGATACGCAGTATTTT. The chain carries TRBV5-3 and TRBJ2-3; D is possibly TRBD1 (6 bases). TRBV5-3 is noted as an ORF with a role that remains uncertain. V lost 1 base to trimming and J lost 1 base, with 7 bases between them. The CDR3 length is 14 residues.

The chain links TRBV10-3 to TRBJ2-7; TRBD1 matches 9 bases. The CDR3 consists of 16 residues. V trimming: 1 base; J trimming: 6 bases; junction bases outside the gene matches: 10. Germline-derived CDR1 and CDR2 are ENHRY and SYGVKD. The CDR3 spells CAISEFSGTGLSEQYF. CDR3 bases: TGTGCCATCAGTGAGTTCTCCGGGACAGGGCTTTCCGAGCAGTACTTC.

The chain recombines TRBV19 with TRBJ2-1; 10 bases line up with TRBD2. Germline CDR1 is LNHDA and CDR2 is SQIVND (reference sequence). The CDR3 length is 16 residues. After removal of 2 bases from V and 3 bases from J, the junction contained 4 bases not matched to a gene. The CDR3, as DNA: TGTGCCAGTAGTATAATGGGGACTAGCGTCTACAATGAGCAGTTCTTC. Translated, it gives CASSIMGTSVYNEQFF.

The chain employs TRBV5-6 and TRBJ2-5, with no clear D. Trimming removed 3 bases from V and 1 base from J, with 10 bases in between. CDR1 is SGHDT and CDR2 is YYEEEE in the germline V gene. The CDR3 is 14 amino acids. CDR3 sequence (DNA): TGTGCCAGCAGCTCCCGACACGGCCAAGAGACCCAGTACTTC. This gives the protein CASSSRHGQETQYF.

This clone was seen once. This CDR3 reads CASSTTGANTGELFF. The DNA of the CDR3 is TGTGCCAGCAGTACGACAGGGGCGAACACCGGGGAGCTGTTTTTT. The gene calls are TRBV28 and TRBJ2-2; TRBD1 matches 8 bases. V trimming: 5 bases; J trimming: 0 bases; junction bases outside the gene matches: 2. CDR1 is MDHEN and CDR2 is SYDVKM in the germline V gene. This CDR3 is built from 15 residues. The full variable domain, rest sourced from reference TRBV28 and TRBJ2-2, is DVKVTQSSRYLVKRTGEKVFLECVQDMDHENMFWYRQDPGLGLRLIYFSYDVKMKEKGDIPEGYSVSREKKERFSLILESASTNQTSMYLCASSTTGANTGELFFGEGSRLTVL.

The chain combines TRBV19 with TRBJ1-2; D call uncertain. Germline V gives CDR1 LNHDA, CDR2 SQIVND (reference sequence). The V and J ends lost 3 bases and 2 bases respectively, with 13 bases between them. The CDR3 contains 15 residues. CDR3: CASSILGLGNYGYTF. The CDR3 region has the DNA TGTGCCAGTAGTATTCTCGGACTCGGGAACTATGGCTACACCTTC.

The J gene is TRBJ2-1, the V gene TRBV27; D ambiguous. The germline V gene has CDR1 MNHEY and CDR2 SMNVEV (reference sequence). The CDR3 spans 13 residues. V lost 0 bases and J lost 10, with 10 bases in between. DNA of the CDR3: TGTGCCAGCAGTTTATCTTCGCGGTGGGAGCAGTTCTTC. Its translation is CASSLSSRWEQFF.

The chain links TRBV28 to TRBJ2-2; 13 bases are a match to TRBD2. Germline values: CDR1 MDHEN, CDR2 SYDVKM. With 5 bases clipped from V and 8 bases from J, the junction kept 11 bases outside the gene matches. The CDR3 consists of 17 residues. The DNA of the CDR3 is TGTGCCAGCAGTGCCAGCCCCGGGACTAGCGGGAATGGGGAGCTGTTTTTT. Protein product: CASSASPGTSGNGELFF. The full variable domain, in which reference TRBV28 and TRBJ2-2 provide the parts outside the CDR3, is DVKVTQSSRYLVKRTGEKVFLECVQDMDHENMFWYRQDPGLGLRLIYFSYDVKMKEKGDIPEGYSVSREKKERFSLILESASTNQTSMYLCASSASPGTSGNGELFFGEGSRLTVL.

This chain links TRBV7-6 with TRBJ1-1, with D possibly being TRBD1 (6 bases). V lost 2 bases to trimming and J lost 1 base, with 14 bases between them. CDR1 is SGHVS and CDR2 is FNYEAQ in the germline V gene. This CDR3 has 16 amino acids. The DNA for the CDR3 is TGTGCCAGCAGCTTAAACCCGGACAGTTCGAACACTGAAGCTTTCTTT. Encoded protein: CASSLNPDSSNTEAFF.

This clone has only one observation. The chain combines TRBV28 with TRBJ1-2; D gene uncertain. V was cut by 1 base and J by 0 bases, with 21 bases left in between. CDR1 and CDR2 from the germline V gene are MDHEN and SYDVKM. The CDR3 extends over 19 amino acids. CDR3 DNA: TGTGCCAGCAGTTTATACCCGAGCGGTCGCCCGACGTCTAACTATGGCTACACCTTC. Translation gives CASSLYPSGRPTSNYGYTF.